This T cell receptor (beta chain) was identified during a study of cytomegalovirus exposure and HLA in healthy donors. Germline CDR1 reads LNHDA; CDR2 reads SQIVND (reference sequence). The CDR3 has 18 residues. Trimming cost V 2 bases and J 2 bases; bases outside gene matches: 9. Study-wide results and limits: In a later analysis, a genetic analysis reported fewer productive-TCR N-insertions in an Asian-associated ancestry cluster than the cohort average. Cytomegalovirus status was reportedly diagnosed by the classifier with high sensitivity and specificity. Owing to their indistinguishability, certain V segments, notably TRBV6-2 and TRBV6-3, were excluded.

Of note for this clone: What it recognizes is unknown.

PCR primers comprised 60 Vbeta and 13 Jbeta primers. Repertoires were generated with immunoSEQ multiplex PCR, while TCRdb's copy carries only in-frame clones and drops some. This sample yields some 77,000 clones, of which approximately 79% are seen a single time; around a fifth belongs to the top ten. The chain joins TRBV19 to TRBJ1-5; 10 bases line up with TRBD1. The sequenced material came from PBMCs. This clonotype was sampled from a woman aged 40 to 55 in good health and CMV-seropositive. CDR3 in DNA: TGTGCCAGTAGTATATCCCCGGATGGGACAGGGGGCAATCAGCCCCAGCATTTT. This translates into CASSISPDGTGGNQPQHF.